This T cell receptor beta chain was retrieved from a study of CD8 T cells in Susac syndrome. This CDR3 is 15 amino acids long. V was shortened by 5 bases and J by 3 bases, with 14 bases between the two germline ends. Germline CDR1 is MDHEN and CDR2 is SYDVKM. The authors reverse transcribed about 0.5 to 1 ug RNA with random hexamers. An immunoSEQ multiplex PCR generated amplified TCR beta CDR3 products spanning 54 Vbeta and 13 Jbeta. Using its own MiXCR run on the immunoSEQ multiplex PCR reads, TCRdb lists one record per CDR3 protein. Of roughly 190,000 distinct CDR3 sequences listed, under 95% are singletons. Negative magnetic isolation gave CD8+ and CD4+ cells; FACS enriched CD8+ TEMRA.

The sample was CD4+ T cells from PBMCs. The receptor's source is a human donor in good health. The chain combines TRBV28 with TRBJ1-5; weak D call: TRBD1 (6 bases). CDR3 protein: CASSQLTGPNQPQHF. CDR3 sequence (DNA): TGTGCCAGCAGTCAGTTAACAGGGCCCAATCAGCCCCAGCATTTT.